The clone carrying this TCR beta chain was observed many times. Time point specified: sample taken at primary tumor resection. Tumor, nontumor lung or frozen PBMC supplied whole RNA that was sequenced unsorted. In the library, each TCR cDNA molecule bore its own unique molecular identifier. TCRdb used MiXCR to reprocess the 5' RACE reads, holding one entry per CDR3 protein. The sample contains more than 35,000 distinct CDR3 sequences, roughly 5.6% of which appear only once. These data are taken from a study of spatial heterogeneity in lung cancer. The CDR3 contains 16 residues. Trimming cost V 1 base and J 0 bases, with 10 bases left between them. Germline V CDR1 and CDR2: SGHTA, FQGTGA.

The source of this sequence is a female donor with early-stage non-small cell lung cancer. The sample here was PBMCs, taken at surgery. This chain connects TRBV7-3 to TRBJ2-1; D is unclear. The chain's CDR3 is CASSLKTSRSYNEQFF. CDR3 coding DNA: TGTGCCAGCAGCTTAAAAACATCCCGCTCCTACAATGAGCAGTTCTTC.